This TCR beta chain was profiled in a study of cytomegalovirus exposure and HLA in healthy donors. This table comes from immunoSEQ multiplex PCR, and its TCRdb copy is limited to in-frame clones, with some not included. The table has 150,000 to 200,000 clones, around 85% seen once; the top ten hold about 16%. The V segment lost 5 bases and the J segment 5 bases; nucleotides outside the gene matches: 8. CDR3 length: 15 amino acids. Germline V gene lookup returns CDR1 MDHEN and CDR2 SYDVKM. The TCR was taken from a man younger than 30 in good health and CMV-seropositive. This chain joins TRBV28 and TRBJ2-1; 8 bases match TRBD1. The source material was PBMCs. The DNA for the CDR3 is TGTGCCAGCAGTCCCTGGACAGGGTTTGACAATGAGCAGTTCTTC. Translated: CASSPWTGFDNEQFF.